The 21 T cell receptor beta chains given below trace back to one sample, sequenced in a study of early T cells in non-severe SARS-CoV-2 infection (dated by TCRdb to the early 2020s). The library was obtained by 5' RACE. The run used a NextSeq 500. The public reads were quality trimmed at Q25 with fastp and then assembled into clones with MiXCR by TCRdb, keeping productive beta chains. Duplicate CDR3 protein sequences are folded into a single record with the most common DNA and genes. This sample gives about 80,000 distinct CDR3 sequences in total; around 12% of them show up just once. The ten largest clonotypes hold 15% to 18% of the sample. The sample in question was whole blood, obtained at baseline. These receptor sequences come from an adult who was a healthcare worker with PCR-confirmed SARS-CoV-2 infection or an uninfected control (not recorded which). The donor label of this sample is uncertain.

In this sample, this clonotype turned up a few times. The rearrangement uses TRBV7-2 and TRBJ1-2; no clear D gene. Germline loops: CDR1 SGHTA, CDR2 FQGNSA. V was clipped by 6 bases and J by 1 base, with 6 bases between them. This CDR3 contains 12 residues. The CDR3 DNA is TGTGCCAGCAGTCAAATTAACTATGGCTACACCTTC. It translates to CASSQINYGYTF.

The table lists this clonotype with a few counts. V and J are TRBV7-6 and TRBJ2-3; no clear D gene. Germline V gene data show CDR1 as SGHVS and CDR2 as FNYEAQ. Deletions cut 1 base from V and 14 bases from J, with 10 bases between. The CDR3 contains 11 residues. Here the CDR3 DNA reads TGTGCCAGCAGCTTAGGAGGCCTTTGGTATTTT. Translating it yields CASSLGGLWYF.

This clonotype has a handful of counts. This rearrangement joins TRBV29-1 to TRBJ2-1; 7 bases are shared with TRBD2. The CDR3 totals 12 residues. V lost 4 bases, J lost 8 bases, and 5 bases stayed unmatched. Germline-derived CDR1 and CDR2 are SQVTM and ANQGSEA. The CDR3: CSVGREADEQFF. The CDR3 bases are TGCAGCGTTGGTCGGGAGGCGGATGAGCAGTTCTTC.

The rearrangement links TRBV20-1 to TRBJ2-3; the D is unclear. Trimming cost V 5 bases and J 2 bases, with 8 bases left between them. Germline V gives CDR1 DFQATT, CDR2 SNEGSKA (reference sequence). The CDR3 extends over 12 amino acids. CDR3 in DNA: TGCAGTGCTCTGACCAACACAGATACGCAGTATTTT. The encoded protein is CSALTNTDTQYF.

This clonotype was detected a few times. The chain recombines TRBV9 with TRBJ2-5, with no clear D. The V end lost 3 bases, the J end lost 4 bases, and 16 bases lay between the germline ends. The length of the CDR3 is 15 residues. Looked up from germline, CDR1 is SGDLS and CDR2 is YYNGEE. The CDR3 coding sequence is TGTGCCAGCAGCGAGGGCCTGCTCCCACGAGAGACCCAGTACTTC. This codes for CASSEGLLPRETQYF.

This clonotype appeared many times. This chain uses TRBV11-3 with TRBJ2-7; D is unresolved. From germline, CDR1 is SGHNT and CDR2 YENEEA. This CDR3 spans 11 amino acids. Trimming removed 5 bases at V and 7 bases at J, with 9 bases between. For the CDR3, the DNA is TGTGCCAGCAGCCAGGCTGGGGAGCAGTACTTC. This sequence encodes CASSQAGEQYF.

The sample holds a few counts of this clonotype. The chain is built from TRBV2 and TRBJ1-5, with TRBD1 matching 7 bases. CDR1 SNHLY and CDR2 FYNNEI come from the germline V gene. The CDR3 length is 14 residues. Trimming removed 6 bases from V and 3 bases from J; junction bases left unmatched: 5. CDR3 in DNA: TGTGCCAGCAGCCTGGGACAGCCCAATCAGCCCCAGCATTTT. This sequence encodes CASSLGQPNQPQHF. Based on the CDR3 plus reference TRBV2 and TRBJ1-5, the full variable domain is EPEVTQTPSHQVTQMGQEVILRCVPISNHLYFYWYRQILGQKVEFLVSFYNNEISEKSEIFDDQFSVERPDGSNFTLKIRSTKLEDSAMYFCASSLGQPNQPQHFGDGTRLSIL.

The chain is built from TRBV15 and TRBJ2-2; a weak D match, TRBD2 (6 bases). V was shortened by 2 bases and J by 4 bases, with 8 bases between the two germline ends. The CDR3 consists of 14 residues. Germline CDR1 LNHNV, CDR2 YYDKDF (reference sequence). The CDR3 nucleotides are TGTGCCACCAGCAGACGGGAGCGCACCGGGGAGCTGTTTTTT. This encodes CATSRRERTGELFF.

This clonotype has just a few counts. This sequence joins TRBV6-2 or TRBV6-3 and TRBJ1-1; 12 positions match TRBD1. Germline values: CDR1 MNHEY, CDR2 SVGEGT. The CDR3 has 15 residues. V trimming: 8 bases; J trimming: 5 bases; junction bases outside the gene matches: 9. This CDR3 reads CASGGQGAKATEAFF. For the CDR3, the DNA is TGTGCCAGCGGGGGACAGGGGGCAAAGGCGACTGAAGCTTTCTTT.

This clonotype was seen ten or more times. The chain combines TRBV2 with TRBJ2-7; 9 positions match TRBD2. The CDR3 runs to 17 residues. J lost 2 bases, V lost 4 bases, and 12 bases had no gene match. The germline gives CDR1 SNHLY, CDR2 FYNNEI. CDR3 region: CASSARRLAEGAYEQYF. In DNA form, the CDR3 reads TGTGCCAGCAGTGCTCGAAGACTAGCGGAGGGGGCCTACGAGCAGTACTTC.

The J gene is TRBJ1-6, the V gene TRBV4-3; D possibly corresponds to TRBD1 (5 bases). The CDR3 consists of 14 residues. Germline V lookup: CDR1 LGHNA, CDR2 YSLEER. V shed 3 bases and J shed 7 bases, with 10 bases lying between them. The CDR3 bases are TGCGCCAGCAGCCATGAAGCAGGGAATTCACCCCTCCACTTT. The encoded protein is CASSHEAGNSPLHF.

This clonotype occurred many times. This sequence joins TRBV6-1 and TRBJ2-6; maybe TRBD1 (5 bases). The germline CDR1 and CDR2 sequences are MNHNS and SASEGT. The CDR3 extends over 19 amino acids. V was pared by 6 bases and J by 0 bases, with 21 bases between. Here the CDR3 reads CASRDTFTQGFSGANVLTF. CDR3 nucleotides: TGTGCCAGCAGGGATACTTTTACCCAGGGTTTCTCTGGGGCCAACGTCCTGACTTTC.

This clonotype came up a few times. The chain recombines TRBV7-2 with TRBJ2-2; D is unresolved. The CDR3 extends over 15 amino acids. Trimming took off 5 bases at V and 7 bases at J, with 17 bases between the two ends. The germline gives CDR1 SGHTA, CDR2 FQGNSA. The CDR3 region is CASSPSLGSDGELFF. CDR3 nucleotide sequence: TGTGCCAGCAGCCCGAGTCTAGGTTCGGACGGGGAGCTGTTTTTT.

The chain's CDR3 is CASSSRRANTGELFF. For the CDR3, the DNA is TGTGCCAGCAGCTCAAGGCGGGCCAACACCGGGGAGCTGTTTTTT. The rearrangement joins TRBV7-2 to TRBJ2-2; TRBD2 might be the D (5 bases). Trimming cost V 4 bases and J 2 bases, with 11 bases left between them. CDR3 length: 15 residues. Germline CDR1 and CDR2: SGHTA and FQGNSA.

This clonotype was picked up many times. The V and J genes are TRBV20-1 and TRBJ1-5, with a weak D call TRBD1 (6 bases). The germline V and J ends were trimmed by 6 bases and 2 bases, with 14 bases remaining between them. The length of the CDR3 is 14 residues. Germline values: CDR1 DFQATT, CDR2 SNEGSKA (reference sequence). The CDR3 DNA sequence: TGCAGTGCCAGCGGGGGGCAAGGCAATCAGCCCCAGCATTTT. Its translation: CSASGGQGNQPQHF.

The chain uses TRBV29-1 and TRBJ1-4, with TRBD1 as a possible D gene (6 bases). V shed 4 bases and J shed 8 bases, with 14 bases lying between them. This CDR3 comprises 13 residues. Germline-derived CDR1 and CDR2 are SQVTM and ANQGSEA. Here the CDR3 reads CSVAGDKREKLFF. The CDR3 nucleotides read TGCAGCGTTGCTGGGGACAAGAGGGAAAAACTGTTTTTT. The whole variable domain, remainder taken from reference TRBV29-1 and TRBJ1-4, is SAVISQKPSRDICQRGTSLTIQCQVDSQVTMMFWYRQQPGQSLTLIATANQGSEATYESGFVIDKFPISRPNLTFSTLTVSNMSPEDSSIYLCSVAGDKREKLFFGSGTQLSVL.

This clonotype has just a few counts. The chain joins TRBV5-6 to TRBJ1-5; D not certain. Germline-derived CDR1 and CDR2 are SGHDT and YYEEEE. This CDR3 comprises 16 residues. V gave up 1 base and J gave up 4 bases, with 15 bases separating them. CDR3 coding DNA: TGTGCCAGCAGCTTGATGTTGCAGAGCCTAAATCAGCCCCAGCATTTT. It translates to CASSLMLQSLNQPQHF.

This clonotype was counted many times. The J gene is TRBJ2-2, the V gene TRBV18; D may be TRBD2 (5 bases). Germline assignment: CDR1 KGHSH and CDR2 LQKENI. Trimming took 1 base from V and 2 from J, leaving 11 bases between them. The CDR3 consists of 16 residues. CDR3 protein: CASSPQSGINTGELFF. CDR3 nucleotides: TGTGCCAGCTCACCACAGTCGGGGATAAACACCGGGGAGCTGTTTTTT.

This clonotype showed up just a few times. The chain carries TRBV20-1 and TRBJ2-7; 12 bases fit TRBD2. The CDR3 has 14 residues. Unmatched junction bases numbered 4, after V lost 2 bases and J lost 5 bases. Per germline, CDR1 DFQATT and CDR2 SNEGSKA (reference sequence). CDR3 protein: CSARRLAGEHEQYF. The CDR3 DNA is TGCAGTGCTAGAAGACTAGCGGGGGAACACGAGCAGTACTTC.

The CDR3 reads CASSVGTSGANEQFF. The CDR3 bases are TGTGCCAGCAGCGTAGGGACTAGCGGGGCGAATGAGCAGTTCTTC. This chain uses TRBV7-3 with TRBJ2-1, with 13 bases lining up with TRBD2. Germline CDR1 reads SGHTA; CDR2 reads FQGTGA. This CDR3 region has 15 residues. V gave up 5 bases and J gave up 7 bases; unmatched junction bases: 5.

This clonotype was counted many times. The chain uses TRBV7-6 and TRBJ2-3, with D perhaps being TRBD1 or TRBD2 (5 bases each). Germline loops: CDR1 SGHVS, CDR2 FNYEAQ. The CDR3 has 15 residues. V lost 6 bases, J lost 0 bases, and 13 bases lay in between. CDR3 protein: CASSPIGGSTDTQYF. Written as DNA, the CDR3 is TGTGCCAGCAGTCCCATTGGGGGAAGCACAGATACGCAGTATTTT. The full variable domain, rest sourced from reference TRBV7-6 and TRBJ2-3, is GAGVSQSPRYKVTKRGQDVALRCDPISGHVSLYWYRQALGQGPEFLTYFNYEAQQDKSGLPNDRFSAERPEGSISTLTIQRTEQRDSAMYRCASSPIGGSTDTQYFGPGTRLTVL.